This T cell receptor beta chain was recovered during a study of blood T cell repertoires in COVID-19. Background on the study: The samples span acute and convalescent COVID-19 from the United States, Italy and Spain.

This clone occurred once. Using immunoSEQ multiplex PCR, the repertoire was profiled, and TCRdb retains in-frame clones only, with some absent. This sample has about 140,000 clones; more than 75% occur once, and the top ten carry over 10%. This receptor was identified in a man older than 75 with acute or convalescent COVID-19. The sample consisted of peripheral blood.

CDR3 in amino acids: CASKIAGGSFNEQFF. The CDR3 region has the DNA TGTGCCAGCAAAATAGCGGGGGGAAGCTTCAATGAGCAGTTCTTC. The chain employs TRBV2 and TRBJ2-1; 10 bases match TRBD2. The CDR3 extends over 15 amino acids. From germline, CDR1 is SNHLY and CDR2 FYNNEI. The V gene end was trimmed by 7 bases and the J gene end by 6 bases; junction bases not matched to a gene: 9.